This T cell receptor (beta chain) comes out of a study of blood T cell repertoires in COVID-19. Study-wide background: Samples representing acute and convalescent COVID-19 were sourced from the United States, Italy and Spain. The analysed material was cDNA or gDNA that came from T cells, B-cell-depleted T cells, or PBMCs.

V was pared by 4 bases and J by 2 bases, with 9 bases of the junction left unmatched. From germline, CDR1 is SGHRS and CDR2 YFSETQ. The CDR3 totals 15 residues. Authors' data handling: Amplification with reference gene primers provided the estimates of nucleated cell counts. Here immunoSEQ multiplex PCR was the method, and the copy in TCRdb shows in-frame clones only, minus some. V, J and clone size are those of that table, while D and trimming were read from the DNA. The data contain roughly 180,000 clones, about 88% of them singletons. The V call is TRBV5-1, the J call TRBJ2-7; 7 bases align to TRBD1. The receptor comes from a woman in her 50s with COVID-19, enrolled during active disease. Input material: peripheral blood. CDR3 in DNA: TGCGCCAGCAGCCCCGAGCCCGGGACAGCCTACGAGCAGTACTTC. This codes for CASSPEPGTAYEQYF.